These 23 T cell receptor beta chains came from one sample sequenced in a study of blood T cells in healthy people across ages. Next came a second PCR, run for roughly 6 to 11 cycles, which used a sample-barcoded 5' primer along with a J-beta primer mix. TCRdb recomputed calls from the 5' RACE reads with MiXCR, one row per CDR3 protein. This sample has 550,000 to 600,000 distinct CDR3 sequences, with approximately 30% found just once. Material for sequencing was blood. The receptor set was obtained from a woman aged 70-85 years in good health.

This clonotype was seen a few times. CDR3 region: CASSLKGLEAFF. The CDR3 DNA is TGTGCCAGCAGTTTGAAGGGGCTTGAAGCTTTCTTT. This chain connects TRBV12-3 or TRBV12-4 to TRBJ1-1; D is possibly TRBD1 (5 bases). CDR3 length equals 12 residues. V was shortened by 3 bases and J by 7 bases, with 9 bases between the two germline ends.

The rearrangement uses TRBV12-3 or TRBV12-4 and TRBJ2-1; D unresolved. With the DNA end fitting TRBJ2-5 better, the J assignment may be wrong. CDR3 length equals 13 residues. The CDR3 nucleotides read TGTGCCAGCAGTTTAGGAGAAACTACGCCCCAGTACTTC. Translating gives CASSLGETTPQYF.

This clonotype was picked up many times. This rearrangement joins TRBV7-9 to TRBJ1-6; D unresolved. The CDR3 runs to 15 residues. Germline lookup yields CDR1 SEHNR and CDR2 FQNEAQ (reference sequence). V was cut by 1 base and J by 0 bases, with 4 bases left in between. CDR3 bases: TGTGCCAGCAGCTTAGGGACCTCCTATAATTCACCCCTCCACTTT. Translated: CASSLGTSYNSPLHF.

The rearrangement links TRBV5-1 to TRBJ2-6, with 8 bases fitting TRBD1. Germline V gene data show CDR1 as SGHRS and CDR2 as YFSETQ. With 4 bases clipped from V and 13 bases from J, the junction kept 10 bases outside the gene matches. This CDR3 has 14 residues. CDR3 nucleotide sequence: TGCGCCAGCAGCCCGGGGACAGGCCCCCTAGTCCTGACTTTC. It is translated as CASSPGTGPLVLTF. The variable domain in full, with the rest retrieved from reference TRBV5-1 and TRBJ2-6, is KAGVTQTPRYLIKTRGQQVTLSCSPISGHRSVSWYQQTPGQGLQFLFEYFSETQRNKGNFPGRFSGRQFSNSRSEMNVSTLELGDSALYLCASSPGTGPLVLTFGAGSRLTVL.

This clonotype was observed a handful of times. This sequence joins TRBV20-1 and TRBJ2-7; perhaps TRBD2 as D (6 bases). Trimming shortened V by 5 bases and J by 4 bases, and 18 bases separated the two germline ends. The germline CDR1 and CDR2 sequences are DFQATT and SNEGSKA (reference sequence). The CDR3 is made up of 14 amino acids. DNA for the CDR3: TGCAGTGCTGCTAAGACTAGTCCCCCGTACGAGCAGTACTTC. This encodes CSAAKTSPPYEQYF.

CDR3 DNA sequence: TGTGCCAGCAGTGAAGAGGGGACTGGAAACACCATATATTTT. Protein product: CASSEEGTGNTIYF. The rearrangement links TRBV6-1 to TRBJ1-3; D is possibly TRBD1 (5 bases). Per germline, CDR1 MNHNS and CDR2 SASEGT. The CDR3 spans 14 residues. V was trimmed by 1 base and J by 2 bases, leaving 6 bases between them.

The V and J genes are TRBV13 and TRBJ2-4; tentatively, D is TRBD1 or TRBD2 (7 bases each). Trimming stripped 5 bases from V and 8 bases from J, with 16 bases between. Germline assignment: CDR1 PRHDT and CDR2 FYEKMQ (reference sequence). CDR3 size: 14 residues. The CDR3 coding sequence is TGTGCCAGCAGCCTTACAGGGGAGGGGGACATTCAGTACTTC. It codes for CASSLTGEGDIQYF.

This clonotype was seen ten or more times. The chain joins TRBV11-2 to TRBJ2-7, with D uncertain. Trimming pared 2 bases from V and 4 bases from J, leaving 9 bases between. Per the germline V gene, CDR1 is SGHAT and CDR2 is FQNNGV. The CDR3 consists of 13 residues. Here the CDR3 DNA reads TGTGCCAGCAGCTTAAGCCCCGGGTACGAGCAGTACTTC. It is translated as CASSLSPGYEQYF.

There are a few counts of this clonotype. This may stem from a read error, because a much larger clone lies one nucleotide away. This rearrangement joins TRBV29-1 to TRBJ2-5; D gene ambiguous. Germline lookup yields CDR1 SQVTM and CDR2 ANQGSEA. The ends were cut back, 4 bases at V and 3 bases at J, with 3 bases in the middle. The CDR3 totals 10 residues. CDR3 nucleotides: TGCAGCGTTGGGAAAGAGACCCAGTACTTC. Protein: CSVGKETQYF.

This clonotype was counted between two and nine times. CDR3 nucleotide sequence: TGTGCCAGCAGTTACTACGGACGGCAGAACACTGAAGCTTTCTTT. Encoded protein: CASSYYGRQNTEAFF. V gene TRBV6-2 or TRBV6-3 combines with J gene TRBJ1-1; unclear D gene. Germline V gene lookup returns CDR1 MNHEY and CDR2 SVGEGT. Deletions cut 1 base from V and 1 base from J, with 10 bases between. CDR3 size: 15 residues.

The chain joins TRBV7-9 to TRBJ1-6; TRBD1 matches at 8 bases. Trimming took 8 bases from V and 8 from J; bases not matched to a gene: 11. CDR3 length: 15 residues. Germline loops: CDR1 SEHNR, CDR2 FQNEAQ (reference sequence). The CDR3 nucleotides are TGTGCCAGCTCCCCGCCTACAGGGGGGGATTCACCCCTCCACTTT. It specifies CASSPPTGGDSPLHF.

This clonotype was recorded once. The chain joins TRBV20-1 to TRBJ2-2, with TRBD1 identical over 10 bases. This CDR3 comprises 16 residues. Per the germline V gene, CDR1 is DFQATT and CDR2 is SNEGSKA (reference sequence). Trimming took 0 bases from V and 3 from J; bases not matched to a gene: 4. The CDR3 is CSARDGQGGDTGELFF. DNA of the CDR3: TGCAGTGCTAGAGACGGACAGGGGGGAGACACCGGGGAGCTGTTTTTT.

This clonotype was detected only a few times. The rearrangement joins TRBV20-1 to TRBJ2-2; 9 bases map to TRBD1. Germline assignment: CDR1 DFQATT and CDR2 SNEGSKA (reference sequence). The CDR3 has 13 amino acids. V was pared by 4 bases and J by 6 bases, with 3 bases of the junction left unmatched. The CDR3 loop is CSANRGLAGELFF. The CDR3 DNA follows: TGCAGTGCTAACAGGGGGCTGGCCGGGGAGCTGTTTTTT.

This clonotype was recorded at least ten times. V usage is TRBV27 and J usage is TRBJ2-1, with 8 positions matching TRBD1. Germline V gives CDR1 MNHEY, CDR2 SMNVEV (reference sequence). This CDR3 is 16 amino acids long. V was clipped by 5 bases and J by 6 bases; unmatched bases: 12. The CDR3 coding sequence is TGTGCCAGCAGTCCAATGCTTGGACAGGGTCGCAATGAGCAGTTCTTC. It yields the protein CASSPMLGQGRNEQFF.

In this sample, this clonotype turned up many times. This chain links TRBV2 with TRBJ2-2; D remains ambiguous. The germline V and J ends were trimmed by 4 bases and 7 bases, with 13 bases remaining between them. CDR1 is SNHLY, CDR2 FYNNEI, per germline. This CDR3 spans 14 amino acids. CDR3 DNA sequence: TGTGCCAGCAGTGTGCAGGAAGATAACGGGGAGCTGTTTTTT. Translation: CASSVQEDNGELFF.

This clonotype was found a few times. J is TRBJ1-4 and V is TRBV12-3 or TRBV12-4; D uncertain. The CDR3 has 13 residues. V lost 2 bases to trimming and J lost 12 bases, with 13 bases between them. Here the CDR3 DNA reads TGTGCCAGCAGTTTACGTGCGCCGCTCGAACTGTTTTTT. This sequence encodes CASSLRAPLELFF.

This sequence joins TRBV20-1 and TRBJ2-5; 7 bases align to TRBD2. Germline V gene data show CDR1 as DFQATT and CDR2 as SNEGSKA (reference sequence). Trimming at V came to 6 bases and at J to 5 bases, leaving 12 bases not matched to a gene. The CDR3 spans 14 residues. The CDR3 loop is CSASPGRGRETQYF. The DNA of the CDR3 is TGCAGTGCCTCTCCAGGGCGGGGGAGGGAGACCCAGTACTTC.

CDR3 loop: CASGMGNEQYF. CDR3 nucleotide sequence: TGTGCCAGCGGGATGGGAAACGAGCAGTACTTC. The chain uses TRBV6-5 and TRBJ2-5; D is uncertain. Near its end, the DNA agrees better with TRBJ2-7, so the J call may be wrong. Germline V gene data show CDR1 as MNHEY and CDR2 as SVGAGI. The CDR3 covers 11 residues.

The V call is TRBV12-3 or TRBV12-4, the J call TRBJ2-7, with D maybe TRBD1 (6 bases). The CDR3 has 14 amino acids. Trimming stripped 6 bases from V and 0 bases from J, with 12 bases between. CDR3 DNA: TGTGCCAGCAGCGGACACAGGGACTCCTACGAGCAGTACTTC. Translating it yields CASSGHRDSYEQYF.

In its sample, this clonotype was seen a few times. This rearrangement joins TRBV20-1 to TRBJ2-5; D uncertain. CDR1 DFQATT and CDR2 SNEGSKA come from the germline V gene (reference sequence). The CDR3 is 14 amino acids. The V gene lost 6 bases and the J gene lost 1 base, with 15 bases spanning the gap. The CDR3 loop reads CSARPFRSQETQYF. The CDR3 DNA follows: TGCAGTGCCAGACCCTTTCGGTCCCAAGAGACCCAGTACTTC.

The J gene is TRBJ2-5, the V gene TRBV5-5; 9 nucleotides line up with TRBD1. The end of the DNA is better explained by TRBJ2-7, so the J call may be wrong. The CDR3 runs to 16 residues. Per germline, CDR1 SGHKS and CDR2 YYEKEE (reference sequence). Here the CDR3 DNA reads TGTGCCAGCAGCTTCTATACAGGGGGCCTTCATGGCGAGCAGTACTTC. It is translated as CASSFYTGGLHGEQYF.

J is TRBJ1-3 and V is TRBV7-9, with D hard to call. The V end lost 2 bases, the J end lost 0 bases, and 8 bases lay between the germline ends. The germline gives CDR1 SEHNR, CDR2 FQNEAQ (reference sequence). This CDR3 is built from 15 residues. The CDR3 DNA follows: TGTGCCAGCAGCTTAACCGTGAACTCTGGAAACACCATATATTTT. Its protein is CASSLTVNSGNTIYF.

This clonotype showed up just a few times. In DNA form, the CDR3 reads TGTGCCAGCAGCACTGGGGCGGGACACCACCACAATGAGCAGTTCTTC. The encoded protein is CASSTGAGHHHNEQFF. This chain links TRBV21-1 with TRBJ2-1; no check of the table's D call, TRBD1, against the DNA was made. TRBV21-1 is annotated as a pseudogene. This CDR3 has 16 amino acids.